The sequence of this TCR beta chain was determined in a study of T cell changes during pregnancy in multiple sclerosis. Method: immunoSEQ multiplex PCR; TCRdb's copy keeps in-frame clones and lacks some. The sample records roughly 84,000 clones, roughly 95% being singletons. After removal of 3 bases from V and 5 bases from J, the junction contained 9 bases not matched to a gene. In germline, CDR1 is SGHRS, CDR2 YFSETQ. CDR3 size: 16 residues. The genes are TRBV5-1 and TRBJ2-7, with 12 bases aligning to TRBD2. The sample consisted of peripheral blood, taken in the third trimester of pregnancy. This TCR came from a female donor in good health, enrolled as a control in a pregnancy study. In nucleotides, the CDR3 is TGCGCCAGCAGCTCCCAGACTAGCGGGAGTTTTAACGAGCAGTACTTC. Its translation is CASSSQTSGSFNEQYF. The whole variable domain, remainder taken from reference TRBV5-1 and TRBJ2-7, is KAGVTQTPRYLIKTRGQQVTLSCSPISGHRSVSWYQQTPGQGLQFLFEYFSETQRNKGNFPGRFSGRQFSNSRSEMNVSTLELGDSALYLCASSSQTSGSFNEQYFGPGTRLTVT.